This record looks at one TCR beta chain sequence and its context. The antigen is not known. The sample belongs to a study of shared clonotypes between healthy human individuals. Study-level points and caveats: Blood was the sole source, and tissue repertoires probably differ. A handful of donors held around 5% of naive CD4 clonotypes in common. Generation probabilities were higher for clonotypes shared across all four sorted-subset donors than for unshared ones.

In the original workflow: Without quality scores, immunoSEQ junctional reads could not be filtered like full-length reads. Clones were read by immunoSEQ multiplex PCR, and TCRdb kept only the in-frame ones, dropping some. V, J and clone size are taken as reported in that table, and D and trimming were inferred from the DNA itself. The sample contains about 1 million clones, more than 60% of which appear only once. The TCR originated in a man aged 18 to 30 in good health. Sequenced sample: memory CD4+ T cells sorted from blood. This sample's subset: CD45RA-negative fraction.

This CDR3 reads CSAPQGPTQYF. The CDR3 region has the DNA TGCAGTGCCCCTCAGGGGCCTACGCAGTATTTT. The V and J genes are TRBV20-1 and TRBJ2-3; D may be TRBD1 (6 bases). Germline V lookup: CDR1 DFQATT, CDR2 SNEGSKA (reference sequence). The CDR3 length is 11 residues. Trimming stripped 6 bases from V and 8 bases from J, with 12 bases between.